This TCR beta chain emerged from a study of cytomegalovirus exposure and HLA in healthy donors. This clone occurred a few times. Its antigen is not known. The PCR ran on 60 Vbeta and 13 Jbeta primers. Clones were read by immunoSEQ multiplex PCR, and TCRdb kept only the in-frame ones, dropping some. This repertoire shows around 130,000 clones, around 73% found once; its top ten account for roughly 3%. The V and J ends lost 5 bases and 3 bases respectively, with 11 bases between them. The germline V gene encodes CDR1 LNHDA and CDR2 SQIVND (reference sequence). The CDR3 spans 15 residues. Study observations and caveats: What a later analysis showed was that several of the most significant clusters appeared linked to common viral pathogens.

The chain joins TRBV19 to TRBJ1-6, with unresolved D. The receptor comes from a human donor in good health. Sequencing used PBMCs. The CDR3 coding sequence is TGTGCCAGTAGTTCTCAAGGGAGCTATAATTCACCCCTCCACTTT. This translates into CASSSQGSYNSPLHF.